These 15 T cell receptor beta chains were all obtained from the same sample, sequenced in a study of blood T cells in healthy people across ages. For the second PCR, which ran for about 7 to 12 cycles, a sample-barcoded 5' primer and a J-beta primer mix were used. TCRdb reprocessed the 5' RACE reads via MiXCR and lists one record per CDR3 protein. This sample has around 800,000 distinct CDR3 sequences; less than 60% occur once, and the top ten carry 15% to 20%. The source material was blood. Receptors were obtained from a man older than 75 in good health.

The V call is TRBV4-2, the J call TRBJ2-3, with TRBD2 matching 8 bases. The CDR3 has 15 residues. Germline lookup yields CDR1 LGHNA and CDR2 YNFKEQ. V lost 2 bases, J lost 4 bases, and 5 bases stayed unmatched. CDR3 bases: TGTGCCAGCAGCCAACGGGGGGGAGGGCCAGATACGCAGTATTTT. Translation gives CASSQRGGGPDTQYF.

With respect to this clonotype: Given a much more abundant clone one base away, this may be a read error. The chain combines TRBV4-3 with TRBJ2-1; D gene ambiguous. V dropped 0 bases and J dropped 1 base, with 13 bases sitting between them. This CDR3 region has 17 residues. Germline CDR1 and CDR2: LGHNA and YSLEER. This CDR3 is CASSQDTAGVSYNEQFF. The CDR3 DNA reads as TGCGCCAGCAGCCAAGATACCGCAGGAGTGTCCTACAATGAGCAGTTCTTC.

CDR3 in amino acids: CASSQGEIGTVVYEQYF. The CDR3, as DNA: TGTGCCAGCAGCCAAGGCGAAATCGGGACGGTGGTCTACGAGCAGTACTTC. The gene calls are TRBV14 and TRBJ2-7; D assignment may be TRBD1 or TRBD2 (5 bases each). CDR3 length: 17 amino acids. From germline, CDR1 is SGHDN and CDR2 FVKESK. V lost 1 base to trimming and J lost 3 bases, with 19 bases between them.

The genes are TRBV9 and TRBJ2-7; 10 bases line up with TRBD2. With 2 bases clipped from V and 0 bases from J, the junction kept 8 bases outside the gene matches. CDR3 length equals 17 residues. CDR1 SGDLS and CDR2 YYNGEE come from the germline V gene. The CDR3 sequence is CASSVGLAGAFSYEQYF. CDR3 in DNA: TGTGCCAGCAGCGTCGGTCTAGCGGGAGCCTTCTCCTACGAGCAGTACTTC.

This clonotype was counted many times. V usage is TRBV6-2 or TRBV6-3 and J usage is TRBJ2-1; 9 nucleotides match TRBD1. The germline V gene encodes CDR1 MNHEY and CDR2 SVGEGT. The CDR3 spans 15 residues. After removal of 4 bases from V and 8 bases from J, the junction contained 9 bases not matched to a gene. CDR3 DNA: TGTGCCAGCAGTTGGACAGGGGTCCTTAATGATGAGCAGTTCTTC. Translation gives CASSWTGVLNDEQFF.

This chain connects TRBV7-2 to TRBJ1-2, with D uncertain. Germline loops: CDR1 SGHTA, CDR2 FQGNSA. CDR3 length: 12 amino acids. V dropped 0 bases and J dropped 7 bases, with 6 bases sitting between them. CDR3 protein: CASSLATGGYTF. The CDR3 coding sequence is TGTGCCAGCAGCTTAGCTACTGGTGGCTACACCTTC.

The table lists this clonotype with a count of one. The chain joins TRBV10-3 to TRBJ2-7; a possible D gene is TRBD1 (5 bases). Germline loops: CDR1 ENHRY, CDR2 SYGVKD. Deletions cut 8 bases from V and 2 bases from J, with 13 bases between. The CDR3 is made up of 13 amino acids. CDR3 nucleotides: TGTGCCATCGCTGGGGCATCCGCCTACGAGCAGTACTTC. It yields the protein CAIAGASAYEQYF.

To note about this clonotype: A single base separates this from a much larger clone, so it may be a read error. V and J are TRBV29-1 and TRBJ2-5, with TRBD2 matching 8 bases. The CDR3 length is 12 residues. Germline values: CDR1 SQVTM, CDR2 ANQGSEA. The CDR3 is CGVVRGGDEQYF. CDR3 nucleotide sequence: TGCGGCGTTGTTCGGGGGGGCGATGAGCAGTACTTC.

This clonotype was seen more than once but under ten times. This chain connects TRBV20-1 to TRBJ2-1; possibly TRBD2 for D (6 bases). The CDR3 spans 14 residues. From germline, CDR1 is DFQATT and CDR2 SNEGSKA (reference sequence). V dropped 6 bases and J dropped 4 bases, with 16 bases sitting between them. The CDR3 sequence is CSARGTGEYNEQFF. CDR3 DNA sequence: TGCAGTGCCCGGGGGACGGGAGAGTACAATGAGCAGTTCTTC.

This clonotype was observed a single time. The V call is TRBV30, the J call TRBJ2-1; D gene uncertain. Near its end, the DNA agrees better with TRBJ2-7, so the J call may be wrong. Germline V gene data show CDR1 as GTSNPN and CDR2 as SVGIG (reference sequence). This CDR3 comprises 15 residues. CDR3: CAWSVRASSYNEQYF. As DNA, the CDR3 is TGTGCCTGGAGTGTCAGAGCGAGCTCCTACAATGAGCAGTACTTC.

This clonotype was seen many times. The chain has TRBV3-1 and TRBJ2-7; D is perhaps TRBD1 (5 bases). V was trimmed by 6 bases and J by 6 bases, leaving 12 bases between them. Germline V lookup: CDR1 LGHDT, CDR2 YNNKEL (reference sequence). This CDR3 has 12 residues. The CDR3 coding sequence is TGTGCCAGCAGTGGAGACAGCTCCGAGCAGTACTTC. Translated: CASSGDSSEQYF.

The rearrangement links TRBV6-2 or TRBV6-3 to TRBJ2-7; D is possibly TRBD1 or TRBD2 (5 bases each). Trimming cost V 2 bases and J 3 bases, with 17 bases left between them. Germline CDR1 is MNHEY and CDR2 is SVGEGT. The CDR3 contains 16 residues. The CDR3 spells CASSYDSLAVNYEQYF. As DNA, the CDR3 is TGTGCCAGCAGTTACGACAGCCTAGCCGTAAACTACGAGCAGTACTTC.

Worth noting for this clonotype: One junction end disagrees with the germline gene, perhaps due to a read error. The chain is built from TRBV6-5 and TRBJ1-1; 9 nucleotides match TRBD1. Germline lookup yields CDR1 MNHEY and CDR2 SVGAGI. CDR3 length: 14 residues. This CDR3 reads CASGYRGQNTEAFF. As DNA, the CDR3 is TGTGCCAGCGGTTACAGGGGGCAGAACACTGAAGCTTTCTTT.

DNA for the CDR3: TGTGCCAGCAGTGAGCGGGCGGGGGCCGGACTGGCGGATAGCTCCTACAATGAGCAGTTCTTC. Residues: CASSERAGAGLADSSYNEQFF. The V call is TRBV6-4, the J call TRBJ2-1, with D possibly TRBD2 on 7 matching bases. Between the trimmed V and J ends, which lost 3 bases and 0 bases, there was a span of 27 bases. Germline CDR1 is MRHNA and CDR2 is SNTAGT. The CDR3 is 21 residues long.

In regard to this clonotype: It may be a read error: a sequence one base away is much more abundant. The chain couples TRBV27 to TRBJ2-5; D unclear. With the DNA end fitting TRBJ2-7 better, the J assignment may be wrong. CDR3 length equals 14 residues. Germline V gene sequence: CDR1 MNHEY, CDR2 SMNVEV (reference sequence). This CDR3 is CASRPGSEDHEQYF. As DNA, the CDR3 is TGTGCCAGCAGACCGGGCTCAGAGGACCACGAGCAGTACTTC.